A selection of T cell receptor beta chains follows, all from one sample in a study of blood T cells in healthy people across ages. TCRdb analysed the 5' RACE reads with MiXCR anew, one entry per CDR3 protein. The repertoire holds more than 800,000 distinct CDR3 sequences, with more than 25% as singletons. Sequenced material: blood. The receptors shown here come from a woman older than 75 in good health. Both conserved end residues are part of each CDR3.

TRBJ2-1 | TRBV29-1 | CSVVLTQVGIINEQCF
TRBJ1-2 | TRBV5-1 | CASSLGIGTANYGYTF
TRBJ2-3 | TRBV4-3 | CASSQGPTDAQYF
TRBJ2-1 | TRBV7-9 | CASSAADREQFF
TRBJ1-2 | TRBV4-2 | CASSQNDGGVYYGYTF
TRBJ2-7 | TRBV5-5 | CASSLPRLAGGRYEQYF
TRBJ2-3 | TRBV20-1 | CSARDSMRGGLKDTQYF
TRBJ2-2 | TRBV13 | CASSLGDLNTGELFF
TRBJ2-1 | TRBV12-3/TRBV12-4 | CASRPTSGGPDEQFF
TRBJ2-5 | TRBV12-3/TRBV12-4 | CASSTYPVQYF
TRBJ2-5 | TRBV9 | CASSAVGTGHQETQYF
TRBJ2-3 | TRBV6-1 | CASAAWGNTQYF
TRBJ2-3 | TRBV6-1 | CASSGSPSGYTDTQYF
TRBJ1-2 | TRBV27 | CASSATGGNYGYTF
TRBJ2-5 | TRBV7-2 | CASSPGRGAGYQETQYF
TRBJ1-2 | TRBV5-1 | CASSLSVGDYDYTF
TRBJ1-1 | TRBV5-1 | CASRGQTGDTEAFF
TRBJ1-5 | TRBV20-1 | CSTTQSNQPQHF
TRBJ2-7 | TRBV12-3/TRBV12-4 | CASSLQGGTEQYF
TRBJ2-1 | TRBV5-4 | CASSGTSGGRYNEQFF
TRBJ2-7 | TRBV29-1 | CSVESGQGGDEQYF
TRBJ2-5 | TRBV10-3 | CAISESTAANEQYF
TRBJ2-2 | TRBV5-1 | CASSKTGTANTGGLFF
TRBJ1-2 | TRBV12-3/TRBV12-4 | CASSFRGSNYGYTF
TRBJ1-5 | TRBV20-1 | CSARKVPGTVNQPQHF
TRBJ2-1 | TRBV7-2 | CASRSKGLVYNEQFF
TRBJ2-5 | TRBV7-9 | CASSQNKGAAETQYF
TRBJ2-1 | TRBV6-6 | CASSGYGGGEQFF
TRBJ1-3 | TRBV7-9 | CASSPRQPDTIYF
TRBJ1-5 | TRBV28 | CASSFAGGGQPQHF
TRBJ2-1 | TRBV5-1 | CASSLGTSGTDEQFF
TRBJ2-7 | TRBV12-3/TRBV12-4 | CASSFFGPYEQYF
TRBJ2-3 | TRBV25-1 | CASSDPPYTDTQYF
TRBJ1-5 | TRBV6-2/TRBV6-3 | CASSYSGGYSNQPQHF
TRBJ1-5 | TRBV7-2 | CASSLGDSRNQPQHF
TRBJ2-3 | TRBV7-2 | CASSLGQGVIDTQYF
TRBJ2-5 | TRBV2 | CASKLNQGYEQYF
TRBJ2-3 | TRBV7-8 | CASSLKRGQGLYTDTQYF
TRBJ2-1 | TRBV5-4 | CASSLVPSGGNEQFF
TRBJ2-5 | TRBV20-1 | CSARDGLAGAQGTQYF
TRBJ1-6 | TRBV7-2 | CASSLVRGVGRMGNSPLHF
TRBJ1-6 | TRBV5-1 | CASSPGPGDGSPLHF